A selection of T cell receptor beta chains follows, all from one sample in a study of shared clonotypes between healthy human individuals. Here immunoSEQ multiplex PCR was the method, and the copy in TCRdb shows in-frame clones only, minus some. The sample holds about 2.1 million clones; roughly 91% are singletons and the top ten take approximately 1.7%. The sequencing input was naive CD8+ T cells from PBMCs. Receptors were obtained from a man aged 18 to 30 in good health. Some clones in this sample may be carry-over from other donors' samples. CDR3s include the opening cysteine and the closing phenylalanine or tryptophan. The D gene is left open where the match is weak. The size field is filled for only some rows; it gives once, few, many or a size class.

cdr3_nt	cdr3_aa	d_call	j_call	clone_size	v_call
TGCGCCAGCAGCCCCCGGCAGGGGACCCAAGAGACCCAGTACTTC	CASSPRQGTQETQYF	-	TRBJ2-5	-	TRBV5-1
TGTGCCAGCAGCCCCGGACTGAATCTCAATCAGCCCCAGCATTTT	CASSPGLNLNQPQHF	-	TRBJ1-5	-	TRBV7-8
TGTGCCAGCTCGCTCGGGGCCAGGCGCAATCAGCCCCAGCATTTT	CASSLGARRNQPQHF	-	TRBJ1-5	-	TRBV27
TGTGCCAGCAGGGAGGGACGGGACAGGGGTTATGGGGCCAACGTCCTGACTTTC	CASREGRDRGYGANVLTF	TRBD1	TRBJ2-6	-	TRBV7-2
TGTGCCAGCAGTTTGCTAGGTCACGAGCAGTACTTC	CASSLLGHEQYF	-	TRBJ2-7	-	TRBV27
TGTGCCAGCAGCTTGAGGACTAGCGGGGTCGGCAATGAGCAGTTCTTC	CASSLRTSGVGNEQFF	TRBD2	TRBJ2-1	-	TRBV7-9
TGTGCCAGCAGCACCGGCCTAAGCACAGATACGCAGTATTTT	CASSTGLSTDTQYF	-	TRBJ2-3	-	TRBV21-1
TGCGCCAGCAGTAAATGGACAGGGGGGAGTGGCTACACCTTC	CASSKWTGGSGYTF	TRBD1	TRBJ1-2	-	TRBV10-1
TGTGCCTGGAGGGGCGGGAGCTCCTACGAGCAGTACTTC	CAWRGGSSYEQYF	TRBD2	TRBJ2-7	-	TRBV30
TGTGCCAGCGCCAGCGGGAGGGCCCTCACAGATACGCAGTATTTT	CASASGRALTDTQYF	TRBD2	TRBJ2-3	once	TRBV7-2
TGCGCCAGCAGCCCGACTCATATCTCTGGAAACACCATATATTTT	CASSPTHISGNTIYF	-	TRBJ1-3	-	TRBV4-1
TGTGCCACCAGCTCCGGGGACTTCTACGAGCAGTACTTC	CATSSGDFYEQYF	-	TRBJ2-7	-	TRBV15
TGCGCCAGCAGCCAAGAAGGTGGCCATCAGCCCCAGCATTTT	CASSQEGGHQPQHF	-	TRBJ1-5	-	TRBV4-1
TGTGCCAGCAGAGGCGATAGCGGGGGGGACTCCTACGAGCAGTACTTC	CASRGDSGGDSYEQYF	TRBD2	TRBJ2-7	-	TRBV5-4
TGCAGCGTTATAGGGGGCAATGAGCAGTTCTTC	CSVIGGNEQFF	-	TRBJ2-1	once	TRBV29-1
TGTGCCAGCAGTGCGACGTACGGGACAGGGAAAGAGACCCAGTACTTC	CASSATYGTGKETQYF	TRBD1	TRBJ2-5	once	TRBV6-4
TGTGCCATCAGTGACAACCGACTCCAACCTAGCACAGATACGCAGTATTTT	CAISDNRLQPSTDTQYF	-	TRBJ2-3	-	TRBV10-3
TGTGCCAGCAGTTACATCGGACAGCAAAATGAGCAGTTCTTC	CASSYIGQQNEQFF	-	TRBJ2-1	once	TRBV6-5
TGTGCCAGCACCACATCCCGGGGCAGCCCCTACGAGCAGTACTTC	CASTTSRGSPYEQYF	-	TRBJ2-7	-	TRBV7-9
TGTGCCAGCAGCTGGGGGGAGATAACAGATACGCAGTATTTT	CASSWGEITDTQYF	-	TRBJ2-3	-	TRBV7-9
TGCGCCAGCAGCCAAACCGGGACACCTCAAGAGACCCAGTACTTC	CASSQTGTPQETQYF	-	TRBJ2-5	-	TRBV4-1
TGTGCCAGCAGCTTTCTCGCCCATGAGCAGTTCTTC	CASSFLAHEQFF	-	TRBJ2-1	-	TRBV7-8
TGTGCCAGCAGCGTAGGTTCAGCCAGTCCGTTTTTT	CASSVGSASPFF	-	TRBJ2-2	-	TRBV9
TGCGCCAGCAGCTTGGATTGGGTTACAGTCTCTGGAAACACCATATATTTT	CASSLDWVTVSGNTIYF	-	TRBJ1-3	-	TRBV5-1
TGTGCCAGCAGCGACCCGAGCGTTGAAGCTTTCTTT	CASSDPSVEAFF	-	TRBJ1-1	few	TRBV7-9
TGTGCCAGCAGCCAGAGCCGGAGCTCCTACAATGAGCAGTTCTTC	CASSQSRSSYNEQFF	-	TRBJ2-1	once	TRBV27
TGTGCCAGCAGCCGGGCCAACACTGAAGCTTTCTTT	CASSRANTEAFF	-	TRBJ1-1	-	TRBV5-4
TGTGCCAGCAGTGGCACGCGACACGACAGCTTCTCCTACGAGCAGTACTTC	CASSGTRHDSFSYEQYF	-	TRBJ2-7	-	TRBV25-1
TGTGCCAGTACTCCCGGGACTAGCGACCTTTACGAGCAGTACTTC	CASTPGTSDLYEQYF	TRBD2	TRBJ2-7	once	TRBV19
TGTGCCAGCAGGCCAGGACGGGGGCACACCGGGGAGCTGTTTTTT	CASRPGRGHTGELFF	-	TRBJ2-2	-	TRBV27
TGTGCCAGCAGCCTCTGGGGGGAGGACTACGAGCAGTACTTC	CASSLWGEDYEQYF	-	TRBJ2-7	-	TRBV9
TGTGCCAGCAGCACAAACACGGATACGCAGTATTTT	CASSTNTDTQYF	-	TRBJ2-3	-	TRBV9
TGTGCCAGAAGCTTCACAGGGATACCCGAACATCAACTGTTTTTT	CARSFTGIPEHQLFF	-	TRBJ1-4	-	TRBV5-3
TGTGCCAGCAGTTCCGCCGGGACAGGGAGCACAGATACGCAGTATTTT	CASSSAGTGSTDTQYF	TRBD1	TRBJ2-3	once	TRBV7-8